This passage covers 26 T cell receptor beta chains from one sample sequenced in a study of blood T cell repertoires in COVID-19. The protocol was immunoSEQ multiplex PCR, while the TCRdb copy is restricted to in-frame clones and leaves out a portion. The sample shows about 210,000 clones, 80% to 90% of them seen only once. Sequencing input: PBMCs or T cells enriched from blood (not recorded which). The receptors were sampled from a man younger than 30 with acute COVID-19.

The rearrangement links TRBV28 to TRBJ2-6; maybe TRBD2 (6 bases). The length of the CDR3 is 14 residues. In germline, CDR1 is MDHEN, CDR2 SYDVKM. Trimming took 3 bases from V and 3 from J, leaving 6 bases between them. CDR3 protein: CASSLGGGANVLTF. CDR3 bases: TGTGCCAGCAGTTTGGGGGGTGGGGCCAACGTCCTGACTTTC.

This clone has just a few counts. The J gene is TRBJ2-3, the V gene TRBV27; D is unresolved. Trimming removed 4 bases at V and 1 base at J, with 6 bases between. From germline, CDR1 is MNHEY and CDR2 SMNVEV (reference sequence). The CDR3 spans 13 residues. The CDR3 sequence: CASSSQGTDTQYF. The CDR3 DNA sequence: TGTGCCAGCAGTTCTCAGGGCACAGATACGCAGTATTTT.

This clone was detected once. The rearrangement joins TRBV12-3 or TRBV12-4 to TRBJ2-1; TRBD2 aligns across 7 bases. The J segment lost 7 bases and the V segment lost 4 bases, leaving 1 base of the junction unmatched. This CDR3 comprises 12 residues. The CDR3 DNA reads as TGTGCCAGCAGTTCGGGGGGTAATGAGCAGTTCTTC. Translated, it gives CASSSGGNEQFF.

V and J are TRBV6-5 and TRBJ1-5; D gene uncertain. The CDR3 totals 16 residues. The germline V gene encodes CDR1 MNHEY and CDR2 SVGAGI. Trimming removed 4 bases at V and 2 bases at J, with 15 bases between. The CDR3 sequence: CASSFWADIGNQPQHF. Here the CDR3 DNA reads TGTGCCAGCAGTTTTTGGGCAGATATTGGCAATCAGCCCCAGCATTTT.

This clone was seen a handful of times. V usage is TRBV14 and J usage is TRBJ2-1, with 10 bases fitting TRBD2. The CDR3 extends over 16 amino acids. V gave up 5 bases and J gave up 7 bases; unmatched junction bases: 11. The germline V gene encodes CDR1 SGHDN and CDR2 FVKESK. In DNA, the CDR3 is TGTGCCAGCAGCGGCCCGCTAGCGGGAGCTCTAAATGAGCAGTTCTTC. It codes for CASSGPLAGALNEQFF.

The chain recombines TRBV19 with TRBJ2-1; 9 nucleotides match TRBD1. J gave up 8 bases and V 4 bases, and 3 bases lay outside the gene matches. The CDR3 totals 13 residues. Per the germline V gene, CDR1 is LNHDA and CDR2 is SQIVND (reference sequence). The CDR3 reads CASSSTGGDEQFF. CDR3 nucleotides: TGTGCCAGTAGTAGTACAGGGGGCGATGAGCAGTTCTTC.

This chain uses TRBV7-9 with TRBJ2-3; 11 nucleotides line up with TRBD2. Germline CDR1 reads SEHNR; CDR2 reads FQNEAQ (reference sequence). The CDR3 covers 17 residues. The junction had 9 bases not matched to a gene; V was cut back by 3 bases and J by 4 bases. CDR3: CASSFQVLAGAADTQYF. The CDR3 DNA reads TGTGCCAGCAGCTTCCAGGTACTAGCGGGAGCAGCAGATACGCAGTATTTT.

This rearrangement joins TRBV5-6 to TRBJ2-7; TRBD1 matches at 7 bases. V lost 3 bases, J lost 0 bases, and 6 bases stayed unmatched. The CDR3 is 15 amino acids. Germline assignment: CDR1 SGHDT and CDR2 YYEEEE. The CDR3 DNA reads TGTGCCAGCAGCTCCCCGGACAGGCCCTCCTACGAGCAGTACTTC. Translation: CASSSPDRPSYEQYF.

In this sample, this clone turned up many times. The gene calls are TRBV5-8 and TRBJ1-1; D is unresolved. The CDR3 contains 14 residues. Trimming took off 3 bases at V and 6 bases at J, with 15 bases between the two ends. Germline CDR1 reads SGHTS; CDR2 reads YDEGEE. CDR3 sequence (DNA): TGTGCCAGCAGCTCATTCATAATGGGCGCTGAAGCTTTCTTT. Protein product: CASSSFIMGAEAFF.

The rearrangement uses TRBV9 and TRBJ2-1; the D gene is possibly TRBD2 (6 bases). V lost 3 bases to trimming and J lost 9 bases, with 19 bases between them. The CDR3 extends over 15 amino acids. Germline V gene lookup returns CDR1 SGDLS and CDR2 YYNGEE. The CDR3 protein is CASSARERASSEQFF. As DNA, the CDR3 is TGTGCCAGCAGCGCACGGGAGAGGGCCTCGTCTGAGCAGTTCTTC.

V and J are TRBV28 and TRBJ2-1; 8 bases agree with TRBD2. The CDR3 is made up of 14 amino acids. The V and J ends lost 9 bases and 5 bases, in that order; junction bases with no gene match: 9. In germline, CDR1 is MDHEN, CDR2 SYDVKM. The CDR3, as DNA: TGTGCCAGTCTTTCAAGCGGGAGCCACAATGAGCAGTTCTTC. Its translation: CASLSSGSHNEQFF.

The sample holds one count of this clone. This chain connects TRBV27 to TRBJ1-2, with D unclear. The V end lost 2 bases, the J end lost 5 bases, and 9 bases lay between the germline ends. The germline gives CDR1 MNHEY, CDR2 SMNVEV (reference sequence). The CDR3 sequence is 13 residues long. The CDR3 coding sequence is TGTGCCAGCAGTTTAGAGGGTCGTTATGGCTACACCTTC. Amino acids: CASSLEGRYGYTF.

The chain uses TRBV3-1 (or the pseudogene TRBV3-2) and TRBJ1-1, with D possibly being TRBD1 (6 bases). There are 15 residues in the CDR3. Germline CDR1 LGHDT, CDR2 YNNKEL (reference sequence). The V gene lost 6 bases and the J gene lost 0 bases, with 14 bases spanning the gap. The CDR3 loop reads CASSENRAMNTEAFF. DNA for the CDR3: TGTGCCAGCAGTGAGAACAGGGCCATGAACACTGAAGCTTTCTTT.

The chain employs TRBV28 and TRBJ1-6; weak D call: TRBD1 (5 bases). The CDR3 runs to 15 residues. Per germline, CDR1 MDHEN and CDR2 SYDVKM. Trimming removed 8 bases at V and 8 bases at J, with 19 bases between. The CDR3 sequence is CASSTRGENYSPLHF. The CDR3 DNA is TGTGCCAGCTCAACCCGGGGGGAGAATTATTCACCCCTCCACTTT.

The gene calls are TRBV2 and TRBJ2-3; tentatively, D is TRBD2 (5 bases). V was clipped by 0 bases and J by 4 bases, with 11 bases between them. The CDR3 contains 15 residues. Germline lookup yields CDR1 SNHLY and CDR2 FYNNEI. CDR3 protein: CASSEALGSSDTQYF. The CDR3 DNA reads TGTGCCAGCAGTGAAGCGCTTGGGAGCTCAGATACGCAGTATTTT.

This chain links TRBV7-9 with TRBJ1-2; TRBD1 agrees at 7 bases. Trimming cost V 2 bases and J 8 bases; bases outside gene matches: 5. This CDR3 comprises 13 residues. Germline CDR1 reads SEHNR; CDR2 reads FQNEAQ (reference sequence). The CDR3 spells CASSLTGEGGYTF. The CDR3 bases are TGTGCCAGCAGCTTAACAGGGGAAGGAGGCTACACCTTC.

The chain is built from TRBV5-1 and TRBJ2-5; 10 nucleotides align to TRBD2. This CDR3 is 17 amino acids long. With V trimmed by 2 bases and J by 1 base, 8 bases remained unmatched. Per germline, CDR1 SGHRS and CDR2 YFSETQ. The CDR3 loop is CASSFGGRLAGQETQYF. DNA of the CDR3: TGCGCCAGCAGCTTCGGAGGGAGACTAGCGGGCCAAGAGACCCAGTACTTC.

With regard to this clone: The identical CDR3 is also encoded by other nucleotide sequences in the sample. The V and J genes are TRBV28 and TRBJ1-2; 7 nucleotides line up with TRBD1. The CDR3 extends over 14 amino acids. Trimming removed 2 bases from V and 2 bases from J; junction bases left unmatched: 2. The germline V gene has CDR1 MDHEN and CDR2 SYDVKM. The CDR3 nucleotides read TGTGCCAGCAGTTTAGACAGGGTAAACTATGGCTACACCTTC. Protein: CASSLDRVNYGYTF.

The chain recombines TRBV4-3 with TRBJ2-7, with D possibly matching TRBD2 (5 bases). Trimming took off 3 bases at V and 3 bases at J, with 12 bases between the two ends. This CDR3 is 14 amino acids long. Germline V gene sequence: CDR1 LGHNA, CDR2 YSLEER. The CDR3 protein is CASSQERSGYEQYF. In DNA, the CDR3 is TGCGCCAGCAGCCAGGAGAGGAGCGGCTACGAGCAGTACTTC.

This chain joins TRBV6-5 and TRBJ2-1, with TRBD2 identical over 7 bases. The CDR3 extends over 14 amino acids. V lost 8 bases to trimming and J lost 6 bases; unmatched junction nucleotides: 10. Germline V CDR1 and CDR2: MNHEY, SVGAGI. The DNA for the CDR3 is TGTGCCAGCGTCGGCGGGAGCTACGGCAATGAGCAGTTCTTC. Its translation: CASVGGSYGNEQFF.

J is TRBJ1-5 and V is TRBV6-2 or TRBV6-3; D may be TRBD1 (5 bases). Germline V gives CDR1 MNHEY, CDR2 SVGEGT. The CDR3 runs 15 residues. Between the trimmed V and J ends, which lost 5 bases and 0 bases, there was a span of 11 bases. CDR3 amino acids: CASSPRASSNQPQHF. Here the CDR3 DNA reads TGTGCCAGCAGTCCCAGGGCCTCTAGCAATCAGCCCCAGCATTTT.

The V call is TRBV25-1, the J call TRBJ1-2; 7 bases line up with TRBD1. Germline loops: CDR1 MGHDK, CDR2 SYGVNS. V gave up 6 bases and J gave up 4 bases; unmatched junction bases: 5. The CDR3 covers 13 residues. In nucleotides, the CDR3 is TGTGCCAGCAGCCTGGGACAGCTCTATGGCTACACCTTC. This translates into CASSLGQLYGYTF.

The CDR3 nucleotides are TGCGCCAGCAGCTTCGGACAGCGGCGGAACACTGAAGCTTTCTTT. It is translated as CASSFGQRRNTEAFF. The chain joins TRBV5-1 to TRBJ1-1; tentative D call: TRBD1 (6 bases). CDR1 is SGHRS and CDR2 is YFSETQ in the germline V gene. Trimming pared 2 bases from V and 1 base from J, leaving 12 bases between. The CDR3 sequence is 15 residues long.

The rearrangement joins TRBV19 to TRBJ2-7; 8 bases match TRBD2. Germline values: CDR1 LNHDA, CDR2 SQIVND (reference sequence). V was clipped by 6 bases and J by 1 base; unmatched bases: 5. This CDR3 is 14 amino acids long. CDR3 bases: TGTGCCAGTAGCCGGGCGGGAGGTTCCTACGAGCAGTACTTC. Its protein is CASSRAGGSYEQYF.

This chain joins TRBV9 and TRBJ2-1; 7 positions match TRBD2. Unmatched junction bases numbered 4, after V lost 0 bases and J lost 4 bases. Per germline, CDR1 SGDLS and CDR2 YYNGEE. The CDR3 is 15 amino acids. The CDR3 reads CASSVEGLVYNEQFF. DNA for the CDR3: TGTGCCAGCAGCGTAGAAGGACTAGTTTACAATGAGCAGTTCTTC. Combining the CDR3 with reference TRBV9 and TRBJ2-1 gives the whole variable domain DSGVTQTPKHLITATGQRVTLRCSPRSGDLSVYWYQQSLDQGLQFLIQYYNGEERAKGNILERFSAQQFPDLHSELNLSSLELGDSALYFCASSVEGLVYNEQFFGPGTRLTVL.

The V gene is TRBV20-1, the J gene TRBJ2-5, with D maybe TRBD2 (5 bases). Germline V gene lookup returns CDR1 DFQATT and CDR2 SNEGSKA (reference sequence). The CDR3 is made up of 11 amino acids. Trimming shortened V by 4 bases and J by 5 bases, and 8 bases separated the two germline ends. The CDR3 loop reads CSANGGETQYF. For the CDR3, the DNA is TGCAGTGCTAATGGCGGGGAGACCCAGTACTTC.